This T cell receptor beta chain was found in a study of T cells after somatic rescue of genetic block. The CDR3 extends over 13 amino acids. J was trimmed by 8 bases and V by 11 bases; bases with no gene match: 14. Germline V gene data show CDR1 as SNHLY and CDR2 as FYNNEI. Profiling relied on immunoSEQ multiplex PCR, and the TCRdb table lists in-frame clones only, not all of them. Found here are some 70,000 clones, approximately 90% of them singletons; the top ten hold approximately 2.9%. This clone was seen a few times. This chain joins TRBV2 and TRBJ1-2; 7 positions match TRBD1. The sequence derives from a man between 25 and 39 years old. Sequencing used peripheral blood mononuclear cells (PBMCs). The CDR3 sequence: CAGSMNRGVGYTF. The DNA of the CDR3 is TGTGCCGGGTCGATGAACAGGGGTGTGGGCTACACCTTC. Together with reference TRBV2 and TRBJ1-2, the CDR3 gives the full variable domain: EPEVTQTPSHQVTQMGQEVILRCVPISNHLYFYWYRQILGQKVEFLVSFYNNEISEKSEIFDDQFSVERPDGSNFTLKIRSTKLEDSAMYFCAGSMNRGVGYTFGSGTRLTVV.